In its sample, the clone carrying this T cell receptor (beta chain) was seen many times. Its antigen remains unknown. This record belongs to a study of post-analysis software for immune sequencing data. Findings and limits, study-wide: Included in a set of roughly five TRBV segments more frequent in patients than controls were TRBV5-6, TRBV5-1 and TRBV20-1.

The library was made from cDNA and included unique molecular identifiers. TCRdb re-derived calls from the PCR reads in MiXCR, one entry per CDR3 protein. The sample holds about 180,000 distinct CDR3 sequences; approximately 28% are singletons and the top ten take less than 1.6%. CDR3 length equals 16 residues. Germline assignment: CDR1 SGDLS and CDR2 YYNGEE. V lost 2 bases and J 0 bases, leaving 12 bases between the germline ends. The chain couples TRBV9 to TRBJ2-1; perhaps TRBD2 as D (5 bases). The receptor comes from a girl aged 10-17 years with multiple sclerosis. The sample taken for sequencing was blood. The DNA for the CDR3 is TGTGCCAGCAGCGTTGACTATGGGGTCTCCTACAATGAGCAGTTCTTC. Its translation is CASSVDYGVSYNEQFF.